Below are 19 T cell receptor beta chains sequenced from a single sample in a study of blood T cell repertoires in COVID-19. Sequencing was performed with immunoSEQ multiplex PCR; in TCRdb, only in-frame clones are kept and a portion is missing. The sample records under 200,000 clones, 85% to 90% being singletons. The sample consisted of peripheral blood. These receptors were obtained from an elderly woman in a cohort sampled during active or convalescent COVID-19.

In DNA, the CDR3 is TGTGCCAGCAGCTTGGACAGATATAGCAATCAGCCCCAGCATTTT. Translating it yields CASSLDRYSNQPQHF. The chain has TRBV5-6 and TRBJ1-5; D is undetermined. The V end was cut by 0 bases, the J end by 0 bases, with 7 bases between. Per the germline V gene, CDR1 is SGHDT and CDR2 is YYEEEE. The CDR3 totals 15 residues.

For this clone: At the DNA level, this CDR3 is encoded by other sequences in the same sample as well. V gene TRBV19 combines with J gene TRBJ1-5, with 7 bases that match TRBD1. Per germline, CDR1 LNHDA and CDR2 SQIVND (reference sequence). The CDR3 consists of 14 residues. V shed 6 bases, J shed 3 bases, and the junction held 5 bases outside the gene matches. In DNA form, the CDR3 reads TGTGCCAGTAGATATACAGGGGACAATCAGCCCCAGCATTTT. Amino acids: CASRYTGDNQPQHF.

The chain couples TRBV7-2 to TRBJ1-3; D is unclear. Deletions cut 1 base from V and 6 bases from J, with 4 bases between. The CDR3 runs 12 residues. The V gene's germline CDR1 is SGHTA and CDR2 FQGNSA. The CDR3 region has the DNA TGTGCCAGCAGCTTAGGTCTAAACACCATATATTTT. Its translation is CASSLGLNTIYF.

This clone was recorded once. The V and J genes are TRBV4-1 and TRBJ1-1; maybe TRBD1 (5 bases). V lost 1 base and J lost 5, with 8 bases in between. The germline CDR1 and CDR2 sequences are MGHRA and YSYEKL. The CDR3 sequence is 13 residues long. Written as DNA, the CDR3 is TGCGCCAGCAGCCAAGTTGGGGGGACTGAAGCTTTCTTT. Translation: CASSQVGGTEAFF.

V gene TRBV27 combines with J gene TRBJ1-2, with 8 bases aligning to TRBD1. Germline lookup yields CDR1 MNHEY and CDR2 SMNVEV (reference sequence). The CDR3 runs to 14 residues. With V trimmed by 8 bases and J by 4 bases, 9 bases remained unmatched. As DNA, the CDR3 is TGTGCCAGCCCGGGACAGGATCACGTCTATGGCTACACCTTC. Translated, it gives CASPGQDHVYGYTF.

This chain joins TRBV10-3 and TRBJ1-5; D is possibly TRBD1 (5 bases). The CDR3 is 15 residues long. The germline V gene has CDR1 ENHRY and CDR2 SYGVKD. V gave up 5 bases and J gave up 5 bases, with 16 bases separating them. As DNA, the CDR3 is TGTGCCATCAGTAACAGGACCGGAACTTATCAGCCCCAGCATTTT. It specifies CAISNRTGTYQPQHF.

The chain employs TRBV20-1 and TRBJ1-2; no firm D call. V lost 6 bases and J lost 6, with 11 bases in between. Germline values: CDR1 DFQATT, CDR2 SNEGSKA (reference sequence). This CDR3 is 11 amino acids long. This chain's CDR3 is CSAVGIDGYTF. DNA of the CDR3: TGCAGTGCAGTCGGGATCGATGGCTACACCTTC.

The V and J genes are TRBV2 and TRBJ1-6; a weak D match, TRBD1 (6 bases). Trimming left V 2 bases short and J 7 bases short, with 9 bases between. The CDR3 is made up of 14 amino acids. From germline, CDR1 is SNHLY and CDR2 FYNNEI. CDR3 DNA sequence: TGTGCCAGCAGTGAACAGGGGTCGAATTCACCCCTCCACTTT. Encoded protein: CASSEQGSNSPLHF.

This clone was observed a handful of times. The CDR3 region is CASSPMGRSLRGSYEQYF. The CDR3 nucleotides read TGTGCCAGCAGCCCAATGGGCAGGTCTCTAAGGGGGTCCTACGAGCAGTACTTC. V gene TRBV7-8 combines with J gene TRBJ2-7; D perhaps matches TRBD1 (6 bases). Trimming left V 5 bases short and J 1 base short, with 24 bases between. CDR1 SGHVS and CDR2 FQNEAQ come from the germline V gene. There are 18 residues in the CDR3.

The CDR3 sequence is CASSARQVSSAYEQYF. CDR3 coding DNA: TGTGCCAGCAGCGCGAGACAGGTATCGTCTGCCTACGAGCAGTACTTC. V and J are TRBV7-2 and TRBJ2-7; perhaps TRBD1 as D (6 bases). The CDR3 runs 16 residues. CDR1 is SGHTA and CDR2 is FQGNSA in the germline V gene. V was pared by 5 bases and J by 2 bases, with 19 bases between.

The chain employs TRBV24-1 and TRBJ2-6; 7 nucleotides align to TRBD1. The CDR3 covers 19 residues. V was clipped by 8 bases and J by 3 bases; unmatched bases: 18. CDR1 is KGHDR, CDR2 SFDVKD, per germline. This CDR3 is CATTIGGQSAIHGANVLTF. Written as DNA, the CDR3 is TGTGCCACCACCATAGGGGGACAGAGCGCGATCCATGGGGCCAACGTCCTGACTTTC.

This CDR3 is CATSRDVGTEAFF. In DNA form, the CDR3 reads TGTGCCACCAGCAGAGATGTCGGCACTGAAGCTTTCTTT. The rearrangement uses TRBV15 and TRBJ1-1; D is unclear. Germline V gives CDR1 LNHNV, CDR2 YYDKDF (reference sequence). Trimming took off 0 bases at V and 4 bases at J, with 6 bases between the two ends. This CDR3 comprises 13 residues.

This clone was observed once. This chain joins TRBV6-2 or TRBV6-3 and TRBJ1-5; D unresolved. The V gene lost 1 base and the J gene lost 0 bases, with 13 bases spanning the gap. The CDR3 is 17 residues long. The germline gives CDR1 MNHEY, CDR2 SVGEGT. DNA of the CDR3: TGTGCCAGCAGTTACTATACGAGGGCTAATAGCAATCAGCCCCAGCATTTT. Encoded protein: CASSYYTRANSNQPQHF.

This chain uses TRBV19 with TRBJ1-1; the match to TRBD1 covers 11 bases. CDR1 is LNHDA and CDR2 is SQIVND in the germline V gene (reference sequence). V was clipped by 6 bases and J by 6 bases; unmatched bases: 6. The CDR3 extends over 14 amino acids. The CDR3 loop is CASRGDRGAPEAFF. The CDR3 DNA sequence: TGTGCCAGTAGGGGGGACAGGGGGGCACCTGAAGCTTTCTTT. Complete variable domain (other parts from reference TRBV19 and TRBJ1-1): DGGITQSPKYLFRKEGQNVTLSCEQNLNHDAMYWYRQDPGQGLRLIYYSQIVNDFQKGDIAEGYSVSREKKESFPLTVTSAQKNPTAFYLCASRGDRGAPEAFFGQGTRLTVV.

The rearrangement uses TRBV2 and TRBJ2-7; the match to TRBD1 covers 9 bases. V shed 6 bases, J shed 4 bases, and the junction held 7 bases outside the gene matches. Germline lookup yields CDR1 SNHLY and CDR2 FYNNEI. This CDR3 is 14 amino acids long. The CDR3 bases are TGTGCCAGCAGACAAACAGGGGGCAGATACGAGCAGTACGTC. Translated, it gives CASRQTGGRYEQYV.

V gene TRBV12-3 or TRBV12-4 combines with J gene TRBJ1-1, with 7 positions matching TRBD1. This CDR3 is built from 13 residues. V dropped 3 bases and J dropped 4; count of bases not matched to a gene: 2. The chain's CDR3 is CASSFQGGTEAFF. The CDR3 DNA is TGTGCCAGCAGTTTTCAGGGGGGCACTGAAGCTTTCTTT.

This clone was seen a few times. The chain links TRBV5-1 to TRBJ2-2; TRBD2 agrees at 12 bases. The CDR3 is 16 amino acids. V lost 4 bases to trimming and J lost 4 bases; unmatched junction nucleotides: 5. Germline V gene sequence: CDR1 SGHRS, CDR2 YFSETQ. The CDR3 coding sequence is TGCGCCAGCAGCCCTCTAGCGGGAGGGGTCACCGGGGAGCTGTTTTTT. Translation: CASSPLAGGVTGELFF.

The chain has TRBV5-6 and TRBJ2-4; TRBD2 agrees at 11 bases. The CDR3 covers 16 residues. The trim removed 4 bases at V and 3 bases at J, leaving 6 bases unmatched. Germline CDR1 is SGHDT and CDR2 is YYEEEE. CDR3 nucleotides: TGTGCCAGCAGCCGGCTAGCGGGAGGAGTCAAAAACATTCAGTACTTC. Translated: CASSRLAGGVKNIQYF.

This clone came up once. This chain uses TRBV3-1 (or the pseudogene TRBV3-2) with TRBJ2-1; 9 nucleotides match TRBD2. V shed 1 base, J shed 14 bases, and the junction held 15 bases outside the gene matches. CDR3 size: 16 residues. Germline V lookup: CDR1 LGHDT, CDR2 YNNKEL (reference sequence). This CDR3 is CASSQGGALTGTSKFF. In nucleotides, the CDR3 is TGTGCCAGCAGCCAAGGAGGGGCCTTGACCGGGACTAGCAAGTTCTTC.